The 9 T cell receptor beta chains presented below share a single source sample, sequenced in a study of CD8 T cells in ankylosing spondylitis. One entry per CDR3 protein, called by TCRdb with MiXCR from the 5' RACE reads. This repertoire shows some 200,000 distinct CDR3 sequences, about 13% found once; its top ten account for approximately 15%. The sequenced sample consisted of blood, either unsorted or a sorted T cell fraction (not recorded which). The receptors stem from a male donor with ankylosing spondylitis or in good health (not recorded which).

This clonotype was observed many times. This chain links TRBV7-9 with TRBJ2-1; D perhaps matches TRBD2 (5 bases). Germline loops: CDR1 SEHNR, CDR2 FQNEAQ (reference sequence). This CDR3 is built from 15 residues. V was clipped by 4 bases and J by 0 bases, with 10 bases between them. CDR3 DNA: TGTGCCAGCAGCTGGCTGGGGAGCTCCTACAATGAGCAGTTCTTC. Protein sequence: CASSWLGSSYNEQFF.

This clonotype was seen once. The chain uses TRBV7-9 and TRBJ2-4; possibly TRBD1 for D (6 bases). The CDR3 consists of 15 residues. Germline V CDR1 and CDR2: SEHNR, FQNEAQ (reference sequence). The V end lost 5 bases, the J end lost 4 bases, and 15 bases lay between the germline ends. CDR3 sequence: CASSPIGTSKNIQYF. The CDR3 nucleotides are TGTGCCAGCAGCCCTATTGGGACATCAAAAAACATTCAGTACTTC.

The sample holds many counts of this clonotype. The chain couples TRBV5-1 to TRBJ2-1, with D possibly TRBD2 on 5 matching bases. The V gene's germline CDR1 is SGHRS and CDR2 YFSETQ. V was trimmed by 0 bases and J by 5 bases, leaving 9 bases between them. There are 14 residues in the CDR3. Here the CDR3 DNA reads TGCGCCAGCAGCTTGGGGACTGGCGACAATGAGCAGTTCTTC. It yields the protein CASSLGTGDNEQFF.

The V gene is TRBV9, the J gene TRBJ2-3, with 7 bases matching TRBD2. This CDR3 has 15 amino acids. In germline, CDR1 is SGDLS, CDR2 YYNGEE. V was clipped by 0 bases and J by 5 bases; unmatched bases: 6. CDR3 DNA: TGTGCCAGCAGCGTAGCTGGGAGGGCGGGAGATACGCAGTATTTT. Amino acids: CASSVAGRAGDTQYF.

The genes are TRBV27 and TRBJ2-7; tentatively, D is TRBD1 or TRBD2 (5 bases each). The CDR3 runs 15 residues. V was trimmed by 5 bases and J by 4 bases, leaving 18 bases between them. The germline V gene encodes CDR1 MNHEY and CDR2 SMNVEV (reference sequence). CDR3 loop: CASSITGTNAYEQYF. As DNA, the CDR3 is TGTGCCAGCAGTATTACTGGGACGAATGCTTACGAGCAGTACTTC.

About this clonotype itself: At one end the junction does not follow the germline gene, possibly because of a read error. The CDR3 DNA reads TGTGCCAGCAATGAAAACGACTCCTACGAGCAGTACTTC. Amino acid sequence: CASNENDSYEQYF. The chain has TRBV2 and TRBJ2-7, with D uncertain. From germline, CDR1 is SNHLY and CDR2 FYNNEI. This CDR3 is 13 amino acids long.

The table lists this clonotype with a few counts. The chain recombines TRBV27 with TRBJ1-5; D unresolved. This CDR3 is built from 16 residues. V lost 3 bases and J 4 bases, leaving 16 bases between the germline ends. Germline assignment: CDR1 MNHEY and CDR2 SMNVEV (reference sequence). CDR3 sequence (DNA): TGTGCCAGCAGTTTCTACGGACGGGGAGGAAATCAGCCCCAGCATTTT. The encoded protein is CASSFYGRGGNQPQHF.

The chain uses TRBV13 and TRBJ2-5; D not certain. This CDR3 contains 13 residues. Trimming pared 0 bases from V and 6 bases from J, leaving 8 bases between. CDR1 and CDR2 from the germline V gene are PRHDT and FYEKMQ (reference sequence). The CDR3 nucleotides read TGTGCCAGCAGCTTAGGCCCCCTTCAGACCCAGTACTTC. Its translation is CASSLGPLQTQYF.

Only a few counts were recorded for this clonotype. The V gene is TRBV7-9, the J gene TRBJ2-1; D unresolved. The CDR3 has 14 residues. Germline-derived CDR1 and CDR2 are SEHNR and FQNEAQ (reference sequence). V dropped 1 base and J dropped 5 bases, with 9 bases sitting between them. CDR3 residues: CASSLVATHNEQFF. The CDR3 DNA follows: TGTGCCAGCAGCTTAGTGGCTACCCACAATGAGCAGTTCTTC.